Listed below are T cell receptor beta chains from one sample, sequenced in a study of T cell repertoires in cytomegalovirus infection. TCRdb ran MiXCR on the reads and lists one entry per CDR3 protein. The repertoire has roughly 860,000 distinct CDR3 sequences, around a third of them found once; the top ten carry over 10%. These receptors' targets are unknown. The material sequenced was cultured CD8+ T cells from PBMCs, taken from culture after CMV antigen stimulation. Receptor source: a human donor in good health (CMV status not recorded). Some clones in this sample may be carry-over from other donors' samples. The CDR3 runs from the conserved cysteine through the conserved F or W. The D gene is left open where the match is weak. Clone sizes are given selectively: once, few, many, or a class where the clone is expanded.

length: 16; D: TRBD1; V: TRBV7-6; size: -; J: TRBJ2-3; CDR3: CASSSTTGSSTDTQYF; DNA: TGTGCTAGCAGCTCTACGACAGGGTCTAGCACAGATACGCAGTATTTT
length: 20; D: TRBD2; V: TRBV7-9; size: few; J: TRBJ2-3; CDR3: CASSPLPGLAALRFGDTQYF; DNA: TGTGCCAGCAGCCCGTTACCGGGACTAGCAGCTTTGAGGTTCGGAGATACGCAGTATTTT
length: 16; D: -; V: TRBV7-9; size: -; J: TRBJ1-2; CDR3: CASSLLSAALNYGYTF; DNA: TGTGCCAGCAGCTTATTGTCCGCCGCCCTTAACTATGGCTACACCTTC
length: 12; D: -; V: TRBV11-2; size: -; J: TRBJ2-7; CDR3: CASSPQDYEQYF; DNA: TGTGCCAGCAGCCCCCAGGACTACGAGCAGTACTTC
length: 16; D: TRBD2; V: TRBV27; size: -; J: TRBJ2-3; CDR3: CASSLSSGEATDTQYF; DNA: TGTGCCAGCAGTCTTTCAAGCGGGGAGGCAACAGATACGCAGTATTTT
length: 14; D: TRBD1; V: TRBV29-1; size: -; J: TRBJ1-1; CDR3: CSVEGDRGWTEAFF; DNA: TGCAGCGTTGAAGGGGACAGGGGGTGGACTGAAGCTTTCTTT
length: 14; D: -; V: TRBV20-1; size: many; J: TRBJ2-5; CDR3: CSARVGGRQETQYF; DNA: TGCAGTGCTAGAGTGGGGGGCCGTCAAGAGACCCAGTACTTC
length: 16; D: TRBD2; V: TRBV7-9; size: few; J: TRBJ2-2; CDR3: CASSSTSGGPTGELFF; DNA: TGTGCCAGCAGCTCCACTAGCGGGGGTCCCACCGGGGAGCTGTTTTTT
length: 16; D: TRBD2; V: TRBV5-4; size: -; J: TRBJ2-3; CDR3: CASSLAGGAGTDTQYF; DNA: TGTGCCAGCAGCTTGGCCGGGGGGGCCGGCACAGATACGCAGTATTTT
length: 14; D: -; V: TRBV19; size: once; J: TRBJ1-6; CDR3: CASTSVILDSPLHF; DNA: TGTGCCAGTACCTCGGTAATCCTGGATTCACCCCTCCACTTT
length: 15; D: TRBD1; V: TRBV7-1; size: -; J: TRBJ1-2; CDR3: CARSDGTGGNYGYTF; DNA: TGTGCCAGGAGCGATGGGACAGGGGGTAACTATGGCTACACCTTC
length: 13; D: TRBD1; V: TRBV7-6; size: few; J: TRBJ2-1; CDR3: CASSWDRNNEQFF; DNA: TGTGCTAGCTCCTGGGACAGGAACAATGAGCAGTTCTTC
length: 15; D: -; V: TRBV7-9; size: many; J: TRBJ2-3; CDR3: CASSLGRWSTDTQYF; DNA: TGTGCCAGCAGCTTAGGGCGGTGGAGCACAGATACGCAGTATTTT
length: 19; D: TRBD2; V: TRBV5-6; size: -; J: TRBJ2-2; CDR3: CASSLSQGLAGVRTGELFF; DNA: TGTGCCAGCAGCTTGTCCCAGGGACTAGCGGGGGTACGCACCGGGGAGCTGTTTTTT
length: 15; D: -; V: TRBV6-5; size: -; J: TRBJ2-3; CDR3: CASSLMGYGTDTQYF; DNA: TGTGCCAGCAGCCTAATGGGCTATGGGACAGATACGCAGTATTTT
length: 19; D: -; V: TRBV28; size: -; J: TRBJ2-2; CDR3: CASSFLILRVQGETGELFF; DNA: TGTGCCAGCAGTTTCTTGATCCTCCGAGTGCAGGGAGAGACCGGGGAGCTGTTTTTT
length: 14; D: -; V: TRBV4-3; size: once; J: TRBJ2-5; CDR3: CASSQDSQKETQYF; DNA: TGCGCCAGCAGCCAAGATAGTCAGAAGGAGACCCAGTACTTC